This T cell receptor beta chain was observed in a study of lymphopenia after photon versus proton radiotherapy. Study-level findings and limits: Photon-treated patients lost naive T cells and TCR diversity; proton-treated stayed stable.

As for this clone: Its antigen is still unknown.

Method: immunoSEQ multiplex PCR; TCRdb's copy keeps in-frame clones and lacks some. Among some 41,000 clones, around 84% were seen once, and the ten largest hold approximately 10%. V was clipped by 7 bases and J by 3 bases, with 13 bases between them. Per germline, CDR1 MDHEN and CDR2 SYDVKM. The CDR3 spans 14 residues. This sequence originates from a woman between 65 and 79 years old with pancreatic cancer. Some clones in this sample may be carry-over from other donors' samples. The sample in question was peripheral blood, obtained from a patient treated with proton-based radiotherapy. V usage is TRBV28 and J usage is TRBJ2-1, with a tentative D call TRBD2 (5 bases). The CDR3 bases are TGTGCCAGCACGGCTGACGGGGTCTACAATGAGCAGTTCTTC. Amino acid sequence: CASTADGVYNEQFF.